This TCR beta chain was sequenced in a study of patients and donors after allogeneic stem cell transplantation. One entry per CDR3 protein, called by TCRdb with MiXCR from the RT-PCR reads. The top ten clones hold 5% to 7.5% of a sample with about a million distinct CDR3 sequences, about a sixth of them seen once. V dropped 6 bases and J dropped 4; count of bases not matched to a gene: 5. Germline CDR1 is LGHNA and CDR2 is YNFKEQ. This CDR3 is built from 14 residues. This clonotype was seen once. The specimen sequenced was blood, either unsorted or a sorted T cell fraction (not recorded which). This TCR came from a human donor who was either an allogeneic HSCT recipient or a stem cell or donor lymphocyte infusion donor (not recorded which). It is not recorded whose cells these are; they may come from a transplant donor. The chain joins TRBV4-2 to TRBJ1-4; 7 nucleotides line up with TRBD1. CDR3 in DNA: TGTGCCAGCAGTCATCAGGGGGATAATGAAAAACTGTTTTTT. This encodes CASSHQGDNEKLFF.